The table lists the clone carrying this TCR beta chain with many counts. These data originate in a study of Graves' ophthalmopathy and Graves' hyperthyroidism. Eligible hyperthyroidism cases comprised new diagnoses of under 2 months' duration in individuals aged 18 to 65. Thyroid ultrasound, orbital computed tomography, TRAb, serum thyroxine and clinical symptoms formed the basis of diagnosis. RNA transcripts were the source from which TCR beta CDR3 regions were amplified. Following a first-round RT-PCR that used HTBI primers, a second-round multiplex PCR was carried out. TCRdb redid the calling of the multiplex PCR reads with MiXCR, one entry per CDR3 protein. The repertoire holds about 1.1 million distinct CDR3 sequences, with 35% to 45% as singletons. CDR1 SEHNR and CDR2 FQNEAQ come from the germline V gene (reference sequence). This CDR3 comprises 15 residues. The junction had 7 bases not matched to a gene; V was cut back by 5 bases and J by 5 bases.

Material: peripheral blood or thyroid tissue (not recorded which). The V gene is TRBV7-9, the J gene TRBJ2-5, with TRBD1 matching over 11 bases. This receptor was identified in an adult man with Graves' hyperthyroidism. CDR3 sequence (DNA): TGTGCCAGCAGCGCGGGACAGGGGGAGTGGGAGACCCAGTACTTC. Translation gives CASSAGQGEWETQYF.